Listed here are 14 T cell receptor beta chains from one sample, sequenced in a study of control samples from healthy donors and cancer patients. Profiling relied on immunoSEQ multiplex PCR, and the TCRdb table lists in-frame clones only, not all of them. The sample comprises approximately 70,000 clones, approximately 84% of which are singletons, and around 16% rests with the top ten. The sample comprised blood. The receptors shown here come from a man in his forties or fifties in good health.

The rearrangement links TRBV11-1 to TRBJ2-1; D not resolved. CDR1 is SGHAT, CDR2 FQDESV, per germline (reference sequence). This CDR3 contains 13 residues. V shed 5 bases and J shed 8 bases, with 13 bases lying between them. CDR3 coding DNA: TGTGCCAGCAGCGTTTCGTCGGTCCATGAGCAGTTCTTC. Protein product: CASSVSSVHEQFF.

This clone was seen only once. The chain couples TRBV6-5 to TRBJ2-7; 14 bases map to TRBD2. The CDR3 has 15 residues. Trimming removed 6 bases from V and 2 bases from J; junction bases left unmatched: 3. The germline gives CDR1 MNHEY, CDR2 SVGAGI. This CDR3 reads CASRQTSGRAYEQYF. The DNA of the CDR3 is TGTGCCAGCAGACAGACTAGCGGGAGGGCCTACGAGCAGTACTTC.

This sequence joins TRBV18 and TRBJ2-5, with D perhaps assigned TRBD1 or TRBD2 (5 bases each). V shed 2 bases and J shed 2 bases, with 9 bases lying between them. Looked up from germline, CDR1 is KGHSH and CDR2 is LQKENI. This CDR3 has 14 amino acids. CDR3 residues: CASSPTGGQETQYF. The CDR3 DNA follows: TGTGCCAGCTCACCAACAGGAGGTCAAGAGACCCAGTACTTC.

V usage is TRBV29-1 and J usage is TRBJ1-6, with 7 positions matching TRBD1. The germline CDR1 and CDR2 sequences are SQVTM and ANQGSEA. This CDR3 region has 14 residues. The trim removed 5 bases at V and 2 bases at J, leaving 3 bases unmatched. The CDR3 DNA follows: TGCAGCGTTTCCCAGGGGGCCTATAATTCACCCCTCCACTTT. Translating it yields CSVSQGAYNSPLHF. Combining the CDR3 with reference TRBV29-1 and TRBJ1-6 gives the whole variable domain SAVISQKPSRDICQRGTSLTIQCQVDSQVTMMFWYRQQPGQSLTLIATANQGSEATYESGFVIDKFPISRPNLTFSTLTVSNMSPEDSSIYLCSVSQGAYNSPLHFGNGTRLTVT.

This clone appeared a few times. The V gene is TRBV7-9, the J gene TRBJ2-2, with D perhaps assigned TRBD1 or TRBD2 (5 bases each). V was trimmed by 4 bases and J by 6 bases, leaving 9 bases between them. Germline CDR1 reads SEHNR; CDR2 reads FQNEAQ (reference sequence). The CDR3 loop spans 13 amino acids. CDR3 in amino acids: CASSSSGPGELFF. CDR3 DNA: TGTGCCAGCAGCTCGTCGGGACCCGGGGAGCTGTTTTTT. The complete variable domain, with remaining parts taken from reference TRBV7-9 and TRBJ2-2, reads DTGVSQNPRHKITKRGQNVTFRCDPISEHNRLYWYRQTLGQGPEFLTYFQNEAQLEKSRLLSDRFSAERPKGSFSTLEIQRTEQGDSAMYLCASSSSGPGELFFGEGSRLTVL.

About this clone itself: At one boundary the junction diverges from the germline segment, which might be a read error. The V and J genes are TRBV5-1 and TRBJ1-2; D not resolved. The CDR3 loop spans 13 amino acids. CDR1 is SGHRS and CDR2 is YFSETQ in the germline V gene. CDR3 protein: CASRYEMGSPLFF. CDR3 bases: TGCGCCAGCAGATACGAAATGGGAAGCCCCCTCTTCTTC.

The chain carries TRBV30 and TRBJ2-5; 8 nucleotides align to TRBD1. CDR3 length: 14 amino acids. Per germline, CDR1 GTSNPN and CDR2 SVGIG (reference sequence). Trimming took 0 bases from V and 7 from J; bases not matched to a gene: 7. CDR3 coding DNA: TGTGCCTGGAGTGTACAACAGGGGGTAAGGACCCAGTACTTC. This translates into CAWSVQQGVRTQYF.

The V gene is TRBV28, the J gene TRBJ2-1, with D perhaps TRBD2 (6 bases). Per germline, CDR1 MDHEN and CDR2 SYDVKM. The CDR3 extends over 12 amino acids. Between the trimmed V and J ends, which lost 8 bases and 8 bases, there was a span of 13 bases. For the CDR3, the DNA is TGTGCCAGCTTTCCAGGAGGGCATGAGCAGTTCTTC. This gives the protein CASFPGGHEQFF.

In this sample, this clone turned up once. This sequence joins TRBV7-2 and TRBJ1-1; 10 bases agree with TRBD1. Germline V gives CDR1 SGHTA, CDR2 FQGNSA. V lost 4 bases, J lost 6 bases, and 11 bases stayed unmatched. The CDR3 sequence is 16 residues long. CDR3 nucleotide sequence: TGTGCCAGCAGCTCACCACCGGGACAGGGGATTTCTGAAGCTTTCTTT. This translates into CASSSPPGQGISEAFF.

The chain employs TRBV30 and TRBJ1-1; 8 bases align to TRBD1. Per germline, CDR1 GTSNPN and CDR2 SVGIG (reference sequence). Losses at the gene ends were 4 bases for V and 4 bases for J; bases not matched to a gene: 17. The CDR3 sequence is 17 residues long. The CDR3 coding sequence is TGTGCCTGGAATTCGGGCAGGGGGCGGAAAATGAGCACTGAAGCTTTCTTT. Amino acids: CAWNSGRGRKMSTEAFF.

The V call is TRBV11-3, the J call TRBJ1-1; D gene uncertain. Germline CDR1 reads SGHNT; CDR2 reads YENEEA. V was pared by 5 bases and J by 7 bases, with 17 bases between. This CDR3 region has 14 residues. The CDR3 coding sequence is TGTGCCAGCAGCCCGGTAGCCCGGTTGAGTGAAGCTTTCTTT. This encodes CASSPVARLSEAFF. Full variable domain (rest looked up from reference TRBV11-3 and TRBJ1-1): EAGVVQSPRYKIIEKKQPVAFWCNPISGHNTLYWYLQNLGQGPELLIRYENEEAVDDSQLPKDRFSAERLKGVDSTLKIQPAELGDSAVYLCASSPVARLSEAFFGQGTRLTVV.

CDR3 protein: CASSPQPTQKETQYF. CDR3 sequence (DNA): TGTGCCAGCTCACCACAGCCTACCCAAAAAGAGACCCAGTACTTC. The V gene is TRBV18, the J gene TRBJ2-5; D gene unclear. Germline CDR1 and CDR2: KGHSH and LQKENI. V was pared by 1 base and J by 3 bases, with 12 bases between. The CDR3 sequence is 15 residues long.

The sample holds one count of this clone. The chain combines TRBV27 with TRBJ2-7; possibly TRBD1 for D (6 bases). CDR3 length: 12 residues. With 11 bases removed from V and 5 bases from J, the gap between germline ends came to 16 bases. Germline V gene sequence: CDR1 MNHEY, CDR2 SMNVEV (reference sequence). CDR3 sequence: CAPQGCEHEQYF. CDR3 coding DNA: TGTGCCCCACAGGGATGCGAACACGAGCAGTACTTC.

This clone has just a few counts. V usage is TRBV4-2 and J usage is TRBJ1-4; D remains ambiguous. Trimming removed 0 bases from V and 0 bases from J, with 8 bases in between. CDR3 size: 16 residues. The germline CDR1 and CDR2 sequences are LGHNA and YNFKEQ. CDR3 DNA sequence: TGTGCCAGCAGCCAAGATCTGCCGGCAACTAATGAAAAACTGTTTTTT. Translated, it gives CASSQDLPATNEKLFF.